The clone carrying this T cell receptor beta chain was counted a few times. Its antigen is undetermined. The sample is drawn from a study of immune evolution from preneoplasia to lung adenocarcinoma. Whole-study findings and limits: T cell clonality was higher in KRAS-mutant than EGFR-mutant or wild-type nodules.

Per germline, CDR1 KGHSH and CDR2 LQKENI. This CDR3 region has 14 residues. Unmatched junction bases numbered 8, after V lost 8 bases and J lost 2 bases. The assay was immunoSEQ multiplex PCR, and TCRdb's table has in-frame clones only and misses some. The sample yields about 1,100 clones, 86% seen once. The V gene is TRBV18, the J gene TRBJ1-1; TRBD1 matches 7 bases. This clonotype was obtained from a person aged 60-80 years with lung adenocarcinoma. Sequenced: FFPE tissue from an adenomatous hyperplasia lung lesion. Subset defined: atypical adenomatous hyperplasia (AAH), lung preneoplasia. The CDR3 spells CASTFNRGNTEAFF. CDR3 nucleotide sequence: TGTGCCAGCACTTTCAACAGGGGTAACACTGAAGCTTTCTTT.